Below are 31 T cell receptor beta chains sequenced from a single sample in a study of T cells in tuberculosis. Repertoires were generated with immunoSEQ multiplex PCR, while TCRdb's copy carries only in-frame clones and drops some. The repertoire has about 58,000 clones, 70% to 90% of them found once; the top ten carry 21%. Thawed, overnight-rested PBMC were stained with GMM-loaded CD1B tetramer, viability dye and anti-CD3, then sorted. C32 glucose monomycolate from Rhodococcus equi was loaded onto the CD1B tetramers. Sample: CD1b-GMM tetramer-negative cells sorted from PBMCs. The receptors shown here come from an adult woman with latent tuberculosis.

The chain joins TRBV27 to TRBJ2-7; TRBD2 matches at 7 bases. Germline V gene sequence: CDR1 MNHEY, CDR2 SMNVEV (reference sequence). This CDR3 has 15 amino acids. Unmatched junction bases numbered 7, after V lost 5 bases and J lost 0 bases. CDR3 nucleotides: TGTGCCAGCAGTCTCCAAGCGGGATCCTCCTACGAGCAGTACTTC. Its protein is CASSLQAGSSYEQYF.

V is TRBV7-9 and J is TRBJ2-7; 7 nucleotides align to TRBD1. The CDR3 extends over 15 amino acids. The germline V gene has CDR1 SEHNR and CDR2 FQNEAQ (reference sequence). V was pared by 5 bases and J by 4 bases, with 11 bases of the junction left unmatched. The CDR3 nucleotides read TGTGCCAGCAGCCCCCGGGACAGCAAAACTTACGAGCAGTACTTC. It codes for CASSPRDSKTYEQYF.

The V and J genes are TRBV5-4 and TRBJ2-1, with 7 nucleotides matching TRBD2. Germline CDR1 reads SGHNT; CDR2 reads YYREEE (reference sequence). CDR3 length equals 17 residues. With 1 base clipped from V and 7 bases from J, the junction kept 14 bases outside the gene matches. The CDR3 protein is CASSLSLHGGSPNEQFF. As DNA, the CDR3 is TGTGCCAGCAGCTTGTCCCTGCACGGGGGGTCCCCGAATGAGCAGTTCTTC. The full variable domain, rest sourced from reference TRBV5-4 and TRBJ2-1, is ETGVTQSPTHLIKTRGQQVTLRCSSQSGHNTVSWYQQALGQGPQFIFQYYREEENGRGNFPPRFSGLQFPNYSSELNVNALELDDSALYLCASSLSLHGGSPNEQFFGPGTRLTVL.

This chain's CDR3 is CATSRQTRDTQYF. DNA of the CDR3: TGTGCCACCAGCAGACAGACTCGAGATACGCAGTATTTT. V and J are TRBV15 and TRBJ2-3; D remains ambiguous. Deletions cut 2 bases from V and 5 bases from J, with 8 bases between. The CDR3 has 13 residues. The germline CDR1 and CDR2 sequences are LNHNV and YYDKDF (reference sequence). The full variable domain, rest sourced from reference TRBV15 and TRBJ2-3, is DAMVIQNPRYQVTQFGKPVTLSCSQTLNHNVMYWYQQKSSQAPKLLFHYYDKDFNNEADTPDNFQSRRPNTSFCFLDIRSPGLGDTAMYLCATSRQTRDTQYFGPGTRLTVL.

V gene TRBV6-6 combines with J gene TRBJ1-2, with D maybe TRBD1 (6 bases). The CDR3 is 13 amino acids. Germline values: CDR1 MNHNY, CDR2 SVGAGI (reference sequence). V was trimmed by 6 bases and J by 6 bases, leaving 14 bases between them. CDR3 sequence: CASRPGQPHGYTF. CDR3 in DNA: TGTGCCAGCAGGCCTGGACAGCCTCATGGCTACACCTTC.

The genes are TRBV18 and TRBJ2-2; D is uncertain. V gave up 4 bases and J gave up 0 bases, with 12 bases separating them. The CDR3 loop spans 16 amino acids. In germline, CDR1 is KGHSH, CDR2 LQKENI. The CDR3 here is CASSLKLLTNTGELFF. The CDR3 coding sequence is TGTGCCAGCTCACTCAAACTACTCACGAACACCGGGGAGCTGTTTTTT.

The V and J genes are TRBV4-1 and TRBJ2-3, with TRBD2 matching 9 bases. This CDR3 has 15 residues. Trimming took 4 bases from V and 1 from J; bases not matched to a gene: 3. CDR1 MGHRA and CDR2 YSYEKL come from the germline V gene. DNA for the CDR3: TGCGCCAGCAGCCTACTAGCGGGCGGCACAGATACGCAGTATTTT. As protein: CASSLLAGGTDTQYF.

This chain uses TRBV7-8 with TRBJ1-6, with TRBD1 as a possible D gene (5 bases). This CDR3 is built from 16 residues. Germline loops: CDR1 SGHVS, CDR2 FQNEAQ. Trimming shortened V by 2 bases and J by 7 bases, and 15 bases separated the two germline ends. The CDR3 DNA is TGTGCCAGCAGCTTAAGCGGGGCTTTAAGGAATTCACCCCTCCACTTT. Translated: CASSLSGALRNSPLHF.

This clone was found a few times. The chain has TRBV5-4 and TRBJ2-2; D may be TRBD1 (6 bases). V was pared by 4 bases and J by 1 base, with 11 bases between. Germline V gives CDR1 SGHNT, CDR2 YYREEE (reference sequence). This CDR3 has 15 amino acids. The CDR3 DNA sequence: TGTGCCAGCAGCACCCAGGGGCTGAACACCGGGGAGCTGTTTTTT. Its protein product is CASSTQGLNTGELFF.

This chain uses TRBV9 with TRBJ1-2; 12 nucleotides align to TRBD1. Germline CDR1 reads SGDLS; CDR2 reads YYNGEE. This CDR3 comprises 15 residues. The ends lost 4 bases at V and 3 bases at J; junction bases unmatched: 4. The DNA of the CDR3 is TGTGCCAGCAGCCCAGGGACAGGGGGCTACTATGGCTACACCTTC. It yields the protein CASSPGTGGYYGYTF.

The genes are TRBV28 and TRBJ2-5; D may be TRBD1 (6 bases). Deletions cut 4 bases from V and 3 bases from J, with 12 bases between. The CDR3 spans 14 residues. The germline gives CDR1 MDHEN, CDR2 SYDVKM. Here the CDR3 reads CASSSQGLEETQYF. The CDR3 DNA reads as TGTGCCAGCAGTTCGCAGGGGTTGGAAGAGACCCAGTACTTC.

The chain links TRBV19 to TRBJ1-1; possible D gene TRBD1, 6 bases. V was trimmed by 6 bases and J by 2 bases, leaving 13 bases between them. Germline assignment: CDR1 LNHDA and CDR2 SQIVND (reference sequence). CDR3 length equals 14 residues. CDR3 DNA sequence: TGTGCCAGTAGCTCAGGACAGTCAAACACTGAAGCTTTCTTT. This codes for CASSSGQSNTEAFF.

The chain uses TRBV7-9 and TRBJ2-1; D gene uncertain. The CDR3 loop spans 15 amino acids. V was shortened by 0 bases and J by 3 bases, with 9 bases between the two germline ends. Germline V gene data show CDR1 as SEHNR and CDR2 as FQNEAQ (reference sequence). In nucleotides, the CDR3 is TGTGCCAGCAGCTTAGCGAATAACGGCTACAATGAGCAGTTCTTC. Residues: CASSLANNGYNEQFF.

This chain uses TRBV19 with TRBJ2-2; 8 bases match TRBD2. Unmatched junction bases numbered 9, after V lost 7 bases and J lost 5 bases. The CDR3 extends over 15 amino acids. Per the germline V gene, CDR1 is LNHDA and CDR2 is SQIVND (reference sequence). The CDR3 coding sequence is TGTGCCAGTAAGGAAGGAGCGGGAGTGACCGGGGAGCTGTTTTTT. This codes for CASKEGAGVTGELFF.

V usage is TRBV4-3 and J usage is TRBJ2-7, with 11 bases matching TRBD2. After removal of 4 bases from V and 3 bases from J, the junction contained 5 bases not matched to a gene. This CDR3 contains 15 residues. The germline V gene encodes CDR1 LGHNA and CDR2 YSLEER. The CDR3 region is CASSLGLAEIYEQYF. The CDR3 DNA reads TGCGCCAGCAGCCTGGGACTAGCGGAAATCTACGAGCAGTACTTC.

The chain combines TRBV10-3 with TRBJ1-2; no clear D. CDR3 length: 16 residues. With 0 bases removed from V and 4 bases from J, the gap between germline ends came to 15 bases. Germline lookup yields CDR1 ENHRY and CDR2 SYGVKD. The CDR3 sequence: CAISESGGSPVYGYTF. Written as DNA, the CDR3 is TGTGCCATCAGTGAGTCAGGCGGGAGCCCCGTCTATGGCTACACCTTC.

This rearrangement joins TRBV13 to TRBJ1-1; D ambiguous. Trimming cost V 5 bases and J 1 base, with 11 bases left between them. The CDR3 extends over 14 amino acids. The germline gives CDR1 PRHDT, CDR2 FYEKMQ (reference sequence). In nucleotides, the CDR3 is TGTGCCAGCAGCACCCGACTGACGAACACTGAAGCTTTCTTT. It translates to CASSTRLTNTEAFF.

This clone has just one count. The J gene is TRBJ1-3, the V gene TRBV7-2; possible D gene TRBD1, 6 bases. The CDR3 is 16 residues long. Trimming took off 5 bases at V and 0 bases at J, with 14 bases between the two ends. CDR1 is SGHTA and CDR2 is FQGNSA in the germline V gene. The CDR3: CASSPPGHRSGNTIYF. CDR3 coding DNA: TGTGCCAGCAGCCCTCCGGGACATCGCTCTGGAAACACCATATATTTT.

The chain employs TRBV11-3 and TRBJ2-6, with D hard to call. This CDR3 is built from 13 residues. Germline V gives CDR1 SGHNT, CDR2 YENEEA. V was shortened by 7 bases and J by 4 bases, with 8 bases between the two germline ends. The CDR3 region has the DNA TGTGCCAGCACCCCTCAGGGGGCCAACGTCCTGACTTTC. Amino acid sequence: CASTPQGANVLTF.

This chain joins TRBV5-1 and TRBJ2-7; the match to TRBD1 covers 8 bases. Per the germline V gene, CDR1 is SGHRS and CDR2 is YFSETQ. J lost 7 bases, V lost 5 bases, and 8 bases had no gene match. There are 13 residues in the CDR3. The CDR3 DNA sequence: TGCGCCAGCAGAGGACAGGGAAAAGAAGAGCAGTACTTC. Translation: CASRGQGKEEQYF.

The chain uses TRBV4-2 and TRBJ1-1; D remains ambiguous. The CDR3 has 14 residues. The germline V gene has CDR1 LGHNA and CDR2 YNFKEQ. Deletions cut 0 bases from V and 3 bases from J, with 8 bases between. DNA of the CDR3: TGTGCCAGCAGCCAAGATTTAGAGGACACTGAAGCTTTCTTT. Its translation is CASSQDLEDTEAFF.

This clone turned up a few times. V and J are TRBV7-8 and TRBJ2-7; maybe TRBD1 (5 bases). The CDR3 is 16 amino acids. Germline V CDR1 and CDR2: SGHVS, FQNEAQ. With 5 bases removed from V and 0 bases from J, the gap between germline ends came to 17 bases. CDR3 sequence reads: CASSQDRLGASYEQYF. CDR3 coding DNA: TGTGCCAGCAGCCAAGACCGACTTGGGGCCTCCTACGAGCAGTACTTC.

This chain connects TRBV18 to TRBJ1-2; a weak D match, TRBD1 (6 bases). Germline V CDR1 and CDR2: KGHSH, LQKENI. The V end was cut by 3 bases, the J end by 4 bases, with 9 bases between. The CDR3 is 13 amino acids. The CDR3 here is CASSPKTGYGYTF. The DNA for the CDR3 is TGTGCCAGCTCACCGAAGACAGGCTATGGCTACACCTTC.

The rearrangement joins TRBV5-1 to TRBJ2-1; perhaps TRBD1 as D (5 bases). Per the germline V gene, CDR1 is SGHRS and CDR2 is YFSETQ. This CDR3 comprises 16 residues. The V end lost 1 base, the J end lost 8 bases, and 19 bases lay between the germline ends. The CDR3 sequence is CASSLLLSASRDEQFF. As DNA, the CDR3 is TGCGCCAGCAGCTTGTTACTCTCGGCCAGCAGGGATGAGCAGTTCTTC. Variable domain in full (rest from reference TRBV5-1 and TRBJ2-1): KAGVTQTPRYLIKTRGQQVTLSCSPISGHRSVSWYQQTPGQGLQFLFEYFSETQRNKGNFPGRFSGRQFSNSRSEMNVSTLELGDSALYLCASSLLLSASRDEQFFGPGTRLTVL.

The chain combines TRBV28 with TRBJ2-5, with D perhaps matching TRBD1 (6 bases). The CDR3 contains 13 residues. Deletions cut 6 bases from V and 2 bases from J, with 10 bases between. Germline CDR1 reads MDHEN; CDR2 reads SYDVKM. The CDR3 sequence is CASSYREQETQYF. CDR3 coding DNA: TGTGCCAGCAGCTACAGGGAACAAGAGACCCAGTACTTC.

In its sample, this clone was seen a few times. The sample has other DNA sequences that encode this CDR3 too. The CDR3 here is CASSHSNQPQHF. DNA of the CDR3: TGTGCCAGCAGCCATAGCAATCAGCCCCAGCATTTT. V gene TRBV6-1 combines with J gene TRBJ1-5; D not certain. Germline V gene lookup returns CDR1 MNHNS and CDR2 SASEGT. This CDR3 has 12 amino acids. The V end lost 6 bases, the J end lost 0 bases, and 3 bases lay between the germline ends.

The chain recombines TRBV4-3 with TRBJ1-1; perhaps TRBD1 as D (5 bases). Germline assignment: CDR1 LGHNA and CDR2 YSLEER. The CDR3 runs 14 residues. The V end was cut by 3 bases, the J end by 8 bases, with 16 bases between. The CDR3: CASSHNVRGPEAFF. Here the CDR3 DNA reads TGCGCCAGCAGCCACAACGTAAGGGGTCCGGAAGCTTTCTTT.

The chain joins TRBV7-8 to TRBJ2-7, with a tentative D call TRBD1 (5 bases). CDR3 length equals 13 residues. The germline V gene encodes CDR1 SGHVS and CDR2 FQNEAQ. V shed 0 bases and J shed 5 bases, with 8 bases lying between them. CDR3 bases: TGTGCCAGCAGCTTAGCGATAGGGGACGAGCAGTACTTC. Translated: CASSLAIGDEQYF.

This chain connects TRBV7-6 to TRBJ2-2; 13 nucleotides align to TRBD2. The CDR3 is 16 residues long. Germline-derived CDR1 and CDR2 are SGHVS and FNYEAQ. V was pared by 5 bases and J by 3 bases, with 3 bases of the junction left unmatched. CDR3: CASSRGLAGDTGELFF. The CDR3 DNA sequence: TGTGCCAGCAGCCGAGGACTAGCGGGAGACACCGGGGAGCTGTTTTTT. The complete variable domain, with remaining parts taken from reference TRBV7-6 and TRBJ2-2, reads GAGVSQSPRYKVTKRGQDVALRCDPISGHVSLYWYRQALGQGPEFLTYFNYEAQQDKSGLPNDRFSAERPEGSISTLTIQRTEQRDSAMYRCASSRGLAGDTGELFFGEGSRLTVL.

The chain links TRBV30 to TRBJ1-2; possible D gene TRBD1, 5 bases. V was trimmed by 2 bases and J by 9 bases, leaving 22 bases between them. The germline CDR1 and CDR2 sequences are GTSNPN and SVGIG (reference sequence). CDR3 length equals 15 residues. In DNA, the CDR3 is TGTGCCTGGAGTTTGGGCGGGGGAACTCAGCTCAGCTACACCTTC. Translated: CAWSLGGGTQLSYTF.

V is TRBV6-6 and J is TRBJ1-5; D ambiguous. The V gene's germline CDR1 is MNHNY and CDR2 SVGAGI (reference sequence). The CDR3 runs 14 residues. V was trimmed by 6 bases and J by 6 bases, leaving 15 bases between them. The CDR3 nucleotides read TGTGCCAGCAGCCCAACCGGCGGGCCTCAGCCCCAGCATTTT. This translates into CASSPTGGPQPQHF.